This T cell receptor (beta chain) was identified during a study of graft-versus-host responses after intestinal transplantation. Study-level background: Isolated intestinal, liver-intestinal, or multivisceral transplants had been given to the recipients. The recipients all started with anti-thymocyte globulin induction and then took tacrolimus and steroids for 3 to 4 years.

Regarding the study as a whole: Maximum circulating GvH clone levels tracked with early post-transplant HvG decreases.

Data came from immunoSEQ multiplex PCR; TCRdb stores just in-frame clones and leaves some out. The sample lists 43,000 or so clones, just under 95% occurring once. With regard to this clone: Its antigen is not known.

The CDR3 runs 14 residues. CDR1 and CDR2 from the germline V gene are SGHRS and YFSETQ. Trimming took 1 base from V and 2 from J, leaving 10 bases between them. The rearrangement joins TRBV5-1 to TRBJ2-7; D is tentatively TRBD1 or TRBD2 (5 bases each). The clonotype comes from a human patient who received an intestinal transplant, so some T cells may come from the graft donor. The source was PBMCs, collected around 350 days after intestinal transplant. CDR3 in amino acids: CASSLLPGPYEQYF. For the CDR3, the DNA is TGCGCCAGCAGCTTGCTTCCGGGACCCTACGAGCAGTACTTC.